This passage covers 12 T cell receptor beta chains from one sample sequenced in a study of shared clonotypes between healthy human individuals. Only in-frame clones appear in the TCRdb table, and some are missing; sequencing was by immunoSEQ multiplex PCR. The sample has millions of clones; roughly nine tenths are singletons. Sequencing was done on a sample of naive CD4+ T cells sorted from blood. Subset indicated: CD45RA+ positively selected. These receptors all come from a man between 18 and 29 years old in good health.

This clone has just one count. V gene TRBV7-2 combines with J gene TRBJ2-7, with 7 bases that match TRBD1. CDR3 length equals 14 residues. Germline trimming cut 4 bases from V and 2 bases from J; bases unmatched to any gene: 5. Germline lookup yields CDR1 SGHTA and CDR2 FQGNSA. CDR3 region: CASSSSGTAYEQYF. The CDR3 nucleotides are TGTGCCAGCAGCTCTTCCGGGACAGCCTACGAGCAGTACTTC.

The CDR3, as DNA: TGTGCCAGCAGTGGGGGGACTAGCCGTTCGAATGAGCAGTTCTTC. The encoded protein is CASSGGTSRSNEQFF. This chain links TRBV6-1 with TRBJ2-1, with TRBD2 matching over 9 bases. Germline assignment: CDR1 MNHNS and CDR2 SASEGT. CDR3 length: 15 amino acids. V was clipped by 4 bases and J by 7 bases; unmatched bases: 8.

The chain employs TRBV18 and TRBJ1-2, with 9 bases aligning to TRBD1. V was clipped by 3 bases and J by 4 bases; unmatched bases: 12. The germline gives CDR1 KGHSH, CDR2 LQKENI. The CDR3 contains 17 residues. In DNA form, the CDR3 reads TGTGCCAGCTCACCTGGGCCCTCGGGACAGGGAATCTATGGCTACACCTTC. This encodes CASSPGPSGQGIYGYTF.

The gene calls are TRBV29-1 and TRBJ1-2; 9 positions match TRBD1. CDR1 is SQVTM and CDR2 is ANQGSEA in the germline V gene. J was trimmed by 2 bases and V by 6 bases; bases with no gene match: 7. The length of the CDR3 is 14 residues. In DNA form, the CDR3 reads TGCAGCGTGGTCACAGGGGGCGAAAACTATGGCTACACCTTC. Protein: CSVVTGGENYGYTF.

The rearrangement uses TRBV28 and TRBJ2-7; perhaps TRBD1 as D (5 bases). The V end was cut by 3 bases, the J end by 6 bases, with 27 bases between. The germline V gene encodes CDR1 MDHEN and CDR2 SYDVKM. The CDR3 length is 18 residues. The CDR3 nucleotides read TGTGCCAGCAGTTTTTTTTCTTGGTGGAATCAAACAGGTTCCGAGCAGTACTTC. It specifies CASSFFSWWNQTGSEQYF.

V and J are TRBV4-3 and TRBJ2-7; D possibly corresponds to TRBD2 (5 bases). There are 14 residues in the CDR3. V gave up 0 bases and J gave up 6 bases, with 12 bases separating them. Germline CDR1 reads LGHNA; CDR2 reads YSLEER. The CDR3 nucleotides read TGCGCCAGCAGCCAAGACAATAGGAGGAGCGAGCAGTACTTC. Its protein is CASSQDNRRSEQYF.

The rearrangement links TRBV7-9 to TRBJ2-3; the D gene is possibly TRBD1 (6 bases). Trimming pared 5 bases from V and 1 base from J, leaving 13 bases between. The CDR3 contains 15 residues. The germline V gene encodes CDR1 SEHNR and CDR2 FQNEAQ (reference sequence). This CDR3 is CASSPRTEGTDTQYF. The CDR3 nucleotides are TGTGCCAGCAGCCCCCGGACAGAGGGCACAGATACGCAGTATTTT.

V and J are TRBV19 and TRBJ1-5, with D unclear. The V end lost 3 bases, the J end lost 1 base, and 7 bases lay between the germline ends. The V gene's germline CDR1 is LNHDA and CDR2 SQIVND (reference sequence). This CDR3 has 14 residues. The CDR3 nucleotides are TGTGCCAGTAGTATGGTCACGAGCAATCAGCCCCAGCATTTT. Amino acid sequence: CASSMVTSNQPQHF.

A few counts support this clone. This chain links TRBV30 with TRBJ1-5; a possible D gene is TRBD1 (6 bases). The germline CDR1 and CDR2 sequences are GTSNPN and SVGIG (reference sequence). The CDR3 is 13 amino acids. Trimming took 8 bases from V and 0 from J, leaving 11 bases between them. The CDR3 nucleotides are TGTGCCGCGGGGGCGGATAGCAATCAGCCCCAGCATTTT. Protein sequence: CAAGADSNQPQHF.

V gene TRBV19 combines with J gene TRBJ2-7; D not certain. The CDR3 contains 12 residues. Germline-derived CDR1 and CDR2 are LNHDA and SQIVND (reference sequence). With 4 bases removed from V and 3 bases from J, the gap between germline ends came to 7 bases. This CDR3 reads CASSNSLYEQYF. The CDR3 DNA is TGTGCCAGTAGTAATAGCCTCTACGAGCAGTACTTC. The full variable domain, rest sourced from reference TRBV19 and TRBJ2-7, is DGGITQSPKYLFRKEGQNVTLSCEQNLNHDAMYWYRQDPGQGLRLIYYSQIVNDFQKGDIAEGYSVSREKKESFPLTVTSAQKNPTAFYLCASSNSLYEQYFGPGTRLTVT.

This rearrangement joins TRBV7-2 to TRBJ2-7; D perhaps matches TRBD1 (5 bases). CDR3 length equals 15 residues. V shed 2 bases and J shed 0 bases, with 11 bases lying between them. Germline values: CDR1 SGHTA, CDR2 FQGNSA. The CDR3 is CASSLYGRASYEQYF. The CDR3 bases are TGTGCCAGCAGCTTATACGGCAGGGCCTCCTACGAGCAGTACTTC.

The chain joins TRBV19 to TRBJ1-5, with 8 bases fitting TRBD1. V gave up 6 bases and J gave up 3 bases; unmatched junction bases: 7. This CDR3 region has 15 residues. CDR1 is LNHDA and CDR2 is SQIVND in the germline V gene (reference sequence). The CDR3 DNA sequence: TGTGCCAGTAGCCCCGGGACAGGAATCAATCAGCCCCAGCATTTT. It specifies CASSPGTGINQPQHF.